This TCR beta chain was identified during a study of identical twins. From the 5' RACE reads, TCRdb called clonotypes with MiXCR, one entry per CDR3 protein. The sample lists some 1,700,000 distinct CDR3 sequences; about 32% were seen once. Healthy Caucasians alone served as donors. Study results and caveats: Zero-insertion analyses could be partly confounded by invariant MAIT and iNKT cells. Cord blood beta clonotypes present at high abundance carried fewer insertions; no such pattern appeared in memory repertoires.

This clonotype was found many times. Antigen specificity is unknown. After removal of 2 bases from V and 7 bases from J, the junction contained 7 bases not matched to a gene. The CDR3 has 16 amino acids. Germline values: CDR1 ENHRY, CDR2 SYGVKD. The sequence came from a newborn girl in good health. The chain combines TRBV10-3 with TRBJ2-7; 14 bases match TRBD2. Input material: cord blood. The CDR3: CAISEKSGTSGSEQYF. CDR3 sequence (DNA): TGTGCCATCAGTGAGAAATCCGGGACTAGCGGGAGTGAGCAGTACTTC.